The clone carrying this TCR beta chain was counted a few times. Its antigen is unidentified. The data stem from a study of T cell repertoires in cytomegalovirus infection. Turning to the study itself: CMV epitopes, recently identified HLA-C-restricted and well-studied HLA-B-restricted, were used. A matching HLA type, together with CMV infection, was signaled by public TCR beta signatures.

General study results and limits: Carriage of CMV together with the relevant HLA was identifiable through cumulative public TCR beta family frequency. CMV-specific TCR beta clonotypes restricted by HLA-C dominated the ex vivo response.

This CDR3 is 15 amino acids long. V shed 0 bases, J shed 8 bases, and the junction held 4 bases outside the gene matches. CDR1 MNHEY and CDR2 SVGAGI come from the germline V gene. A single record per CDR3 protein comes from TCRdb applying MiXCR to the reads. The sample shows 200,000 or so distinct CDR3 sequences, approximately 38% of them seen only once. The sample consisted of CD8+ T cells from cultured PBMCs, taken from culture after CMV antigen stimulation. The J gene is TRBJ2-2, the V gene TRBV6-5; 9 bases align to TRBD2. The clonotype comes from a human donor in good health (CMV status not recorded). Some clones in this sample may be carry-over from other donors' samples. The CDR3 DNA reads TGTGCCAGCAGTTACTCTAGCGGGAGTCGAGGGGAGCTGTTTTTT. Residues: CASSYSSGSRGELFF.